Each of the 9 T cell receptor beta chains below was sequenced from the same sample in a study of identical twins. TCRdb ran MiXCR on the 5' RACE reads and lists one entry per CDR3 protein. The repertoire holds approximately 490,000 distinct CDR3 sequences, with more than 20% as singletons. This sample also belongs to another study, concerning yellow fever vaccine responses in identical twins.

The specimen was CD4+ T cells sorted from blood. The origin of the receptors is a woman aged 18-29 years in good health.

This clonotype came up a few times. CDR3 residues: CASSVRPTRDTGELFF. CDR3 nucleotide sequence: TGTGCCAGCAGCGTAAGGCCAACTAGGGACACCGGGGAGCTGTTTTTT. The chain couples TRBV9 to TRBJ2-2; D might be TRBD2 (5 bases). Trimming cost V 1 base and J 3 bases, with 13 bases left between them. The CDR3 sequence is 16 residues long. Per the germline V gene, CDR1 is SGDLS and CDR2 is YYNGEE.

The chain links TRBV28 to TRBJ1-1; no clear D gene. The CDR3 spans 12 residues. Germline CDR1 is MDHEN and CDR2 is SYDVKM. Trimming shortened V by 6 bases and J by 5 bases, and 10 bases separated the two germline ends. The CDR3 DNA follows: TGTGCCAGCAGGACCGTTGAAACTGAAGCTTTCTTT. Translating gives CASRTVETEAFF.

This clonotype has more than one count but fewer than ten. The rearrangement joins TRBV3-1 to TRBJ1-2, with D possibly TRBD1 on 6 matching bases. V was shortened by 3 bases and J by 4 bases, with 15 bases between the two germline ends. In germline, CDR1 is LGHDT, CDR2 YNNKEL (reference sequence). The CDR3 is 15 residues long. Here the CDR3 reads CASSQQLTGPYGYTF. DNA for the CDR3: TGTGCCAGCAGCCAGCAACTGACAGGCCCCTATGGCTACACCTTC.

The V and J genes are TRBV5-1 and TRBJ2-1; 9 nucleotides agree with TRBD2. This CDR3 has 15 amino acids. Germline trimming cut 4 bases from V and 8 bases from J; bases unmatched to any gene: 10. The germline V gene encodes CDR1 SGHRS and CDR2 YFSETQ. CDR3 region: CASSRLAGVSDEQFF. CDR3 nucleotide sequence: TGCGCCAGCAGCCGCTTAGCGGGAGTTAGCGATGAGCAGTTCTTC.

V gene TRBV3-1 combines with J gene TRBJ2-2, with unresolved D. This CDR3 has 15 amino acids. Germline V gene sequence: CDR1 LGHDT, CDR2 YNNKEL (reference sequence). The V and J ends lost 5 bases and 4 bases respectively, with 14 bases between them. CDR3 loop: CASSTAWVGTGELFF. CDR3 coding DNA: TGTGCCAGCAGCACCGCGTGGGTAGGCACCGGGGAGCTGTTTTTT.

This clonotype was seen more than once but under ten times. This rearrangement joins TRBV6-1 to TRBJ2-7; 14 positions match TRBD2. The CDR3 sequence is 15 residues long. The germline gives CDR1 MNHNS, CDR2 SASEGT. The V gene end was trimmed by 4 bases and the J gene end by 5 bases; junction bases not matched to a gene: 4. The CDR3 DNA is TGTGCCAGCAGTGTCGGGACTAGCGGGAGTGACGAGCAGTACTTC. This sequence encodes CASSVGTSGSDEQYF.

The table lists this clonotype with a few counts. This chain links TRBV10-3 with TRBJ2-7; 7 bases line up with TRBD2. CDR1 and CDR2 from the germline V gene are ENHRY and SYGVKD. Losses at the gene ends were 4 bases for V and 3 bases for J; bases not matched to a gene: 0. The CDR3 consists of 12 residues. The CDR3 region has the DNA TGTGCCATCAGTGGGGGGGGCTACGAGCAGTACTTC. This encodes CAISGGGYEQYF.

The chain joins TRBV5-1 to TRBJ2-3; TRBD1 might be the D (5 bases). V lost 0 bases to trimming and J lost 4 bases, with 12 bases between them. The CDR3 is made up of 15 amino acids. Germline V gives CDR1 SGHRS, CDR2 YFSETQ. The CDR3 DNA reads TGCGCCAGCAGCTTGGGGCAGGGTCGCGCAGATACGCAGTATTTT. Translation: CASSLGQGRADTQYF.

CDR3 coding DNA: TGCAGCGTTCCCACGGGACAGGGGGCTCTCAATGAGCAGTTCTTC. This codes for CSVPTGQGALNEQFF. The chain carries TRBV29-1 and TRBJ2-1; TRBD1 aligns across 12 bases. The CDR3 loop spans 15 amino acids. After removal of 5 bases from V and 6 bases from J, the junction contained 8 bases not matched to a gene. CDR1 and CDR2 from the germline V gene are SQVTM and ANQGSEA.